These 21 T cell receptor beta chains originate from one sample sequenced in a study of blood T cell repertoires in COVID-19. Assay used: immunoSEQ multiplex PCR; TCRdb lists only in-frame clones, some missing. This table has about 290,000 clones, approximately 80% appearing once. Material: peripheral blood. The receptors were sampled from a woman between 45 and 65 years old with active or convalescent COVID-19.

This chain links TRBV4-2 with TRBJ1-1; perhaps TRBD1 as D (5 bases). V lost 1 base, J lost 6 bases, and 12 bases lay in between. Germline V CDR1 and CDR2: LGHNA, YNFKEQ. This CDR3 contains 14 residues. The DNA of the CDR3 is TGTGCCAGCAGCCAAGGGGGCATGAGAGCTGAAGCTTTCTTT. This gives the protein CASSQGGMRAEAFF.

The chain links TRBV15 to TRBJ1-5; 7 bases fit TRBD1. V was clipped by 7 bases and J by 7 bases; unmatched bases: 10. The CDR3 runs to 14 residues. The germline CDR1 and CDR2 sequences are LNHNV and YYDKDF (reference sequence). The CDR3 coding sequence is TGTGCCACCACCCAAGACAGGGCCGCACAGCCCCAGCATTTT. Translating gives CATTQDRAAQPQHF.

The CDR3 loop reads CAWNRGVGRALGEQYF. DNA for the CDR3: TGTGCCTGGAATCGTGGGGTCGGGAGGGCCCTTGGGGAGCAGTACTTC. This chain connects TRBV30 to TRBJ2-7; 8 bases map to TRBD2. The CDR3 spans 16 residues. Germline trimming cut 4 bases from V and 7 bases from J; bases unmatched to any gene: 18. Germline lookup yields CDR1 GTSNPN and CDR2 SVGIG (reference sequence).

The rearrangement uses TRBV5-1 and TRBJ2-7; 8 bases agree with TRBD2. The CDR3 runs to 18 residues. V lost 4 bases to trimming and J lost 1 base; unmatched junction nucleotides: 16. Germline values: CDR1 SGHRS, CDR2 YFSETQ. CDR3 coding DNA: TGCGCCAGCAGCCCCCGGTCGGCTAGCGGGTCGATTTCCTACGAGCAGTACTTC. Encoded protein: CASSPRSASGSISYEQYF.

The chain combines TRBV3-1 (or the pseudogene TRBV3-2) with TRBJ2-7; maybe TRBD1 (7 bases). This CDR3 comprises 14 residues. CDR1 LGHDT and CDR2 YNNKEL come from the germline V gene (reference sequence). V shed 0 bases and J shed 6 bases, with 12 bases lying between them. The chain's CDR3 is CASSQDWQGGEQYF. CDR3 DNA sequence: TGTGCCAGCAGCCAAGACTGGCAGGGGGGCGAGCAGTACTTC.

The genes are TRBV27 and TRBJ2-1, with TRBD1 matching 10 bases. The J segment lost 7 bases and the V segment lost 5 bases, leaving 8 bases of the junction unmatched. The germline V gene has CDR1 MNHEY and CDR2 SMNVEV (reference sequence). The CDR3 is 15 residues long. This chain's CDR3 is CASSPIRTGGNEQFF. The CDR3 bases are TGTGCCAGCAGTCCCATCCGGACAGGGGGGAATGAGCAGTTCTTC.

J is TRBJ2-7 and V is TRBV10-3, with 11 positions matching TRBD2. This CDR3 spans 12 amino acids. From germline, CDR1 is ENHRY and CDR2 SYGVKD. V shed 8 bases and J 7 bases; nucleotides not matched to a gene: 4. This CDR3 is CAIRTSGLEQYF. The CDR3 DNA sequence: TGTGCCATCCGGACTAGCGGGCTTGAGCAGTACTTC.

The chain uses TRBV30 and TRBJ1-2, with D unclear. V gave up 3 bases and J gave up 6 bases, with 26 bases separating them. In germline, CDR1 is GTSNPN, CDR2 SVGIG (reference sequence). This CDR3 has 17 residues. The DNA for the CDR3 is TGTGCCTGGAGGGATACGGCAGGACTAGGGAAGACTCATGGCTACACCTTC. This encodes CAWRDTAGLGKTHGYTF.

This clone was detected a few times. The rearrangement joins TRBV27 to TRBJ2-7, with D perhaps TRBD2 (5 bases). Per the germline V gene, CDR1 is MNHEY and CDR2 is SMNVEV (reference sequence). The CDR3 spans 15 residues. The ends were cut back, 0 bases at V and 7 bases at J, with 16 bases in the middle. CDR3 amino acids: CASSLSVAPEGEQYF. CDR3 DNA: TGTGCCAGCAGTTTATCGGTAGCGCCCGAGGGAGAGCAGTACTTC.

The gene calls are TRBV15 and TRBJ1-1; TRBD1 is a possible D gene (5 bases). V was pared by 0 bases and J by 2 bases, with 10 bases between. The CDR3 totals 15 residues. Germline CDR1 reads LNHNV; CDR2 reads YYDKDF (reference sequence). The CDR3 region has the DNA TGTGCCACCAGCAGAGAAAGGACAATCAACACTGAAGCTTTCTTT. This translates into CATSRERTINTEAFF.

This sequence joins TRBV7-9 and TRBJ2-3, with D maybe TRBD1 (6 bases). From germline, CDR1 is SEHNR and CDR2 FQNEAQ (reference sequence). The CDR3 has 12 amino acids. Trimming took off 6 bases at V and 9 bases at J, with 13 bases between the two ends. The CDR3 protein is CASRSGEGTQYF. Here the CDR3 DNA reads TGTGCCAGCAGATCAGGGGAAGGGACGCAGTATTTT.

This chain links TRBV27 with TRBJ1-1; a weak D match, TRBD1 (6 bases). Germline-derived CDR1 and CDR2 are MNHEY and SMNVEV (reference sequence). The CDR3 runs to 15 residues. V lost 6 bases and J 0 bases, leaving 14 bases between the germline ends. The CDR3 spells CASRARGAMNTEAFF. CDR3 DNA sequence: TGTGCCAGCAGGGCCCGGGGGGCGATGAACACTGAAGCTTTCTTT.

This clone appeared once. CDR3 region: CASSLRDTYNYEQYF. The CDR3 coding sequence is TGTGCCAGCAGTTTAAGGGACACATACAACTACGAGCAGTACTTC. The chain employs TRBV27 and TRBJ2-7, with D possibly TRBD1 on 6 matching bases. With 2 bases removed from V and 3 bases from J, the gap between germline ends came to 14 bases. The germline CDR1 and CDR2 sequences are MNHEY and SMNVEV (reference sequence). This CDR3 spans 15 amino acids.

This clone was seen a handful of times. DNA of the CDR3: TGTGCCAGCAGTTTAATACAGGGGATGAGTTATAAGGACACTGAAGCTTTCTTT. It is translated as CASSLIQGMSYKDTEAFF. The V gene is TRBV27, the J gene TRBJ1-1; 7 bases align to TRBD1. The CDR3 loop spans 18 amino acids. Germline trimming cut 2 bases from V and 3 bases from J; bases unmatched to any gene: 15. Germline V gene data show CDR1 as MNHEY and CDR2 as SMNVEV (reference sequence).

The chain combines TRBV6-1 with TRBJ1-1, with D possibly TRBD1 on 6 matching bases. CDR3 length equals 14 residues. The V end was cut by 3 bases, the J end by 6 bases, with 14 bases between. Germline V gene sequence: CDR1 MNHNS, CDR2 SASEGT. The CDR3: CASSETGGAPEAFF. CDR3 in DNA: TGTGCCAGCAGTGAGACAGGAGGTGCCCCTGAAGCTTTCTTT.

The V and J genes are TRBV28 and TRBJ2-7, with a possible D match to TRBD1 (5 bases). The CDR3 runs 16 residues. Trimming pared 2 bases from V and 2 bases from J, leaving 16 bases between. CDR1 is MDHEN and CDR2 is SYDVKM in the germline V gene. CDR3 sequence: CASSLRQGKSPYEQYF. CDR3 bases: TGTGCCAGCAGTTTAAGGCAGGGAAAGTCACCCTACGAGCAGTACTTC.

This rearrangement joins TRBV3-1 (or the pseudogene TRBV3-2) to TRBJ2-5, with 12 bases identical to TRBD2. This CDR3 spans 14 amino acids. J gave up 4 bases and V 4 bases, and 1 base lay outside the gene matches. The germline CDR1 and CDR2 sequences are LGHDT and YNNKEL (reference sequence). In nucleotides, the CDR3 is TGTGCCAGCAGCCGGACTAGCGGGGCAGAGACCCAGTACTTC. It yields the protein CASSRTSGAETQYF.

This clone showed up just once. This chain uses TRBV28 with TRBJ1-3; 7 bases match TRBD1. V trimming: 3 bases; J trimming: 9 bases; junction bases outside the gene matches: 17. Per germline, CDR1 MDHEN and CDR2 SYDVKM. CDR3 length equals 17 residues. As DNA, the CDR3 is TGTGCCAGCAGTTTTATGCGGGCGAGCAGGGGGGTCGGCACCATATATTTT. It translates to CASSFMRASRGVGTIYF.

As regards this clone: This clone may be a read error of a much larger clone one base away. This CDR3 is also generated by other DNA sequences in the sample. The DNA for the CDR3 is TGTGTCAGAAGCTTAGTCCCCTCTAGCGGGAGGGCTCACGAAACCTACGAGCAGTACTTC. Its translation is CVRSLVPSSGRAHETYEQYF. V usage is TRBV7-5 and J usage is TRBJ2-7; no DNA check was done on the table's D call, TRBD2. TRBV7-5 is listed as a pseudogene. The CDR3 totals 20 residues.

The chain recombines TRBV18 with TRBJ1-4; D is perhaps TRBD1 (5 bases). V gave up 0 bases and J gave up 0 bases, with 20 bases separating them. Germline V gene sequence: CDR1 KGHSH, CDR2 LQKENI. This CDR3 contains 20 residues. This CDR3 is CASSPPWSGGGRPTNEKLFF. Written as DNA, the CDR3 is TGTGCCAGCTCACCACCGTGGAGCGGGGGAGGGAGGCCAACTAATGAAAAACTGTTTTTT. Combining the CDR3 with reference TRBV18 and TRBJ1-4 gives the whole variable domain NAGVMQNPRHLVRRRGQEARLRCSPMKGHSHVYWYRQLPEEGLKFMVYLQKENIIDESGMPKERFSAEFPKEGPSILRIQQVVRGDSAAYFCASSPPWSGGGRPTNEKLFFGSGTQLSVL.

The chain couples TRBV5-4 to TRBJ2-3, with 13 bases that match TRBD2. Germline loops: CDR1 SGHNT, CDR2 YYREEE (reference sequence). V gave up 4 bases and J gave up 4 bases; unmatched junction bases: 6. The CDR3 totals 16 residues. The CDR3 DNA sequence: TGTGCCAGCAGCATCGGACTAGCGGGAGCCGCAGATACGCAGTATTTT. Protein sequence: CASSIGLAGAADTQYF.